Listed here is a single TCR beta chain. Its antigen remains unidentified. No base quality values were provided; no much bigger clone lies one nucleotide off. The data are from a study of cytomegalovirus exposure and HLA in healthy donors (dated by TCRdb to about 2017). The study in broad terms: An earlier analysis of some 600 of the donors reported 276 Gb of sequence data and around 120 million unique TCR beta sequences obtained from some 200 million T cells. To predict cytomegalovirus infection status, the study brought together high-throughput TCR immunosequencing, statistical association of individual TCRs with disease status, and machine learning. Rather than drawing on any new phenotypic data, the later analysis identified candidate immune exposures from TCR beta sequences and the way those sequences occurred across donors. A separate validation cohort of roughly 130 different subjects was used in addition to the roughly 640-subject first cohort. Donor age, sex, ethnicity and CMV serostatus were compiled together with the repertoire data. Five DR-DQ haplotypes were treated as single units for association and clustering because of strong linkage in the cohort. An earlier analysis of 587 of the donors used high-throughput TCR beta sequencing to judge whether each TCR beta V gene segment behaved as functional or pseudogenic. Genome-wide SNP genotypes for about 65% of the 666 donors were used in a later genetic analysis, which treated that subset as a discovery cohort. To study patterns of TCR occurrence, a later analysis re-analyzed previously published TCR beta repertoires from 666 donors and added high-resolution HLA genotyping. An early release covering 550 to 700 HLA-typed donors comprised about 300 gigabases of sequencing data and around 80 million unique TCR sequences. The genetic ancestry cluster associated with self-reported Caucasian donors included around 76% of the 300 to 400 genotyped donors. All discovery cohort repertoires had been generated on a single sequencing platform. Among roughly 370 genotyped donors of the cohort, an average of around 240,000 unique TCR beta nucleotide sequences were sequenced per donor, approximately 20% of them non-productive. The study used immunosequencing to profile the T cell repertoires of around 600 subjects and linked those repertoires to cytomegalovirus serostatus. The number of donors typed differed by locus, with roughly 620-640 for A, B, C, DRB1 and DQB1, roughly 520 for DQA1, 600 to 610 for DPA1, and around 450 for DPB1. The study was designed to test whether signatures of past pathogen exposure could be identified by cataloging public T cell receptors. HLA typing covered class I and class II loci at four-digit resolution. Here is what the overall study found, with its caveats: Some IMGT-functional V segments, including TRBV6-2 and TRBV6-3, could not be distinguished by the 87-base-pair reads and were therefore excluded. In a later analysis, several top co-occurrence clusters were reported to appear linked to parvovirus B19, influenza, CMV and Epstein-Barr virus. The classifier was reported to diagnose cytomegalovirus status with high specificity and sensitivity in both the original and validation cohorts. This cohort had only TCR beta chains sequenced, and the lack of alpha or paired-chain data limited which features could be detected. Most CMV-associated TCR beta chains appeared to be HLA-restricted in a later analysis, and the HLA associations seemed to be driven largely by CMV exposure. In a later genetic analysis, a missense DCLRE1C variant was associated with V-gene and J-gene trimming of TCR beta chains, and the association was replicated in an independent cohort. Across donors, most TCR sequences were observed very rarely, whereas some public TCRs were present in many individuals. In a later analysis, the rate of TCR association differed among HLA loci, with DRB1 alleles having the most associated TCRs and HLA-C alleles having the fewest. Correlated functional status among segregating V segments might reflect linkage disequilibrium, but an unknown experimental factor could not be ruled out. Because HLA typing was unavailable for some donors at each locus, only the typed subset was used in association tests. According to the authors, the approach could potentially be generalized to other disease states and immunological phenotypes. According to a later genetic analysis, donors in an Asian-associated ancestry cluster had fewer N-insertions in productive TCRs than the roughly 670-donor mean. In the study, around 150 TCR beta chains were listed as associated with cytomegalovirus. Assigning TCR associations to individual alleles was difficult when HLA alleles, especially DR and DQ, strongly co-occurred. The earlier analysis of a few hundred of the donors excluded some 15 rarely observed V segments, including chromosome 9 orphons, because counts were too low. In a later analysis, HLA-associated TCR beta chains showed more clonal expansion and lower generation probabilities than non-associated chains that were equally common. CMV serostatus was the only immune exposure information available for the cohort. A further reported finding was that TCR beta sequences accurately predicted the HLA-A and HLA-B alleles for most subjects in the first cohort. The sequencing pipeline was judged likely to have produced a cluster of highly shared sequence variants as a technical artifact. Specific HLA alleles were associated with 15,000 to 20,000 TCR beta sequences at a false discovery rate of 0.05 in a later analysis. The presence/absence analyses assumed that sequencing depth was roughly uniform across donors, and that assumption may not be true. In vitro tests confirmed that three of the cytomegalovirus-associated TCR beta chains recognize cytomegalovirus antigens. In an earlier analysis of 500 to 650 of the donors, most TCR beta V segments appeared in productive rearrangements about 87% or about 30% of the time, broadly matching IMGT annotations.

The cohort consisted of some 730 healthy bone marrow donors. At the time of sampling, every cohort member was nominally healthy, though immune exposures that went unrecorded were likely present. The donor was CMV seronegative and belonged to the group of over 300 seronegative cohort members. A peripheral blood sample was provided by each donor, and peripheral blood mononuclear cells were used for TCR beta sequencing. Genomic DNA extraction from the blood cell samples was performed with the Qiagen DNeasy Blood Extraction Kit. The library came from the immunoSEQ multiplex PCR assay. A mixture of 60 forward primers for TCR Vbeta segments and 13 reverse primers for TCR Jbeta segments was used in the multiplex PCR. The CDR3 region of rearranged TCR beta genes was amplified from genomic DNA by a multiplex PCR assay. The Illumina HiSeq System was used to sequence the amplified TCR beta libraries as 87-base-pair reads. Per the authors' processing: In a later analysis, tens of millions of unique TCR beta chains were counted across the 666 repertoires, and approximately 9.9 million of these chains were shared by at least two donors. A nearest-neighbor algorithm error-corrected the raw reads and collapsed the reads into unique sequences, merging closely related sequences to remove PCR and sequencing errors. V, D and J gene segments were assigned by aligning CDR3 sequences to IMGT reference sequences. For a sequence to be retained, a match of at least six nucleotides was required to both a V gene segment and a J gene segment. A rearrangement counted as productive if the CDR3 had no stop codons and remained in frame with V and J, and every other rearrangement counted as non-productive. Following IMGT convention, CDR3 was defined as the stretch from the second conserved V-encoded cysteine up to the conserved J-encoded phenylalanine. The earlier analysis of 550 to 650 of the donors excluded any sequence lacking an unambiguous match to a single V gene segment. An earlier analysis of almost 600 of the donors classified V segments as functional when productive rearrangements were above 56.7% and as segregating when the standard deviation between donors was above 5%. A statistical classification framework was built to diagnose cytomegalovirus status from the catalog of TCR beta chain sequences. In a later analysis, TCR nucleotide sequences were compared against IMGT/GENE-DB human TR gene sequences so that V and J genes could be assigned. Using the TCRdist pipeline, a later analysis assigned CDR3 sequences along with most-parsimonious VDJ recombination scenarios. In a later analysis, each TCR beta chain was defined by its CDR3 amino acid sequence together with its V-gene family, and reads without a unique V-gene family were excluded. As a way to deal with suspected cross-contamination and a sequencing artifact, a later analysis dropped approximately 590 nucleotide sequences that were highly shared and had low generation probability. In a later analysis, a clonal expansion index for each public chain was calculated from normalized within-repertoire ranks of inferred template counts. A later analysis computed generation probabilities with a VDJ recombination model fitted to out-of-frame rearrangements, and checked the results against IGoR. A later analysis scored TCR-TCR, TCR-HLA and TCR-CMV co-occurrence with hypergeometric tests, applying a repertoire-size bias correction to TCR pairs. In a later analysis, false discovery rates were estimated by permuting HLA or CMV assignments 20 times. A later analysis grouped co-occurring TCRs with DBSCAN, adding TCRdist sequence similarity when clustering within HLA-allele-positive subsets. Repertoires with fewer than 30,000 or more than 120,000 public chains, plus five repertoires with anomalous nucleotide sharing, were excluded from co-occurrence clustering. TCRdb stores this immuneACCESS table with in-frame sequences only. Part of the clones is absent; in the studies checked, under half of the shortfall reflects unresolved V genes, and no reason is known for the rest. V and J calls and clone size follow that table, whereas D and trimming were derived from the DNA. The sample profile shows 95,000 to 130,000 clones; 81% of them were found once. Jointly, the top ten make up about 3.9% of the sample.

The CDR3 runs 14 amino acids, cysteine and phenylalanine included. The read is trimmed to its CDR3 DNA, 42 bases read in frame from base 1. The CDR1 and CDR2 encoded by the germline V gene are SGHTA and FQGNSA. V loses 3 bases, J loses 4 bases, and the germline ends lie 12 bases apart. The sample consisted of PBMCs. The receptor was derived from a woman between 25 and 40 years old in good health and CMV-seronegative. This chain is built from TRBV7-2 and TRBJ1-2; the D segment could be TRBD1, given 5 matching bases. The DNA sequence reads TGTGCCAGCAGCTTTCCTCCCGACAGCTATGGCTACACCTTC. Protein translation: CASSFPPDSYGYTF.